What follows is one TCR beta chain and its context. Its cognate antigen has yet to be identified. The input lacks base qualities; no much larger clone sits a single base away. These data belong to a study of blood T cell repertoires in COVID-19 (dated by TCRdb to the early 2020s). Background for the entire study: Collaborator samples came from the United States, Italy and Spain and covered acute and convalescent phases of COVID-19. HLA class I and class II types, where available, came from metadata supplied by the sample provider rather than from assay-based typing. The repertoires were released in a freely available public database meant as a resource for research on the immune response to SARS-CoV-2. The samples were drawn from the first 160 participants of the ongoing ImmuneRACE study and from roughly 1,300 subjects provided by 6 global collaborators. The dataset comprised deeply sampled blood TCRbeta repertoires from subjects exposed to, actively infected with, or recovered from COVID-19. The material from the prospective study consisted of cDNA or gDNA derived from T cells, B-cell-depleted T cells, or PBMCs. Sample metadata almost always included a de-identified subject ID, COVID-19 status, age in years and sex.

Here is what the overall study found, with its caveats: Clinical and demographic metadata were provided uncurated, with the amount varying by source and participant.

In Seattle, one collaborating source enrolled patients while the infection was active and tracked those patients longitudinally over the course of disease. Collaborating institutions collected whole blood in K2EDTA tubes following their own protocols. Collaborator samples were shipped for TCRbeta analysis as frozen whole blood, isolated PBMCs, or DNA extracted from either sample type. The immunoSEQ Assay, a bias-controlled multiplex PCR, was used to amplify TCRbeta CDR3 regions from genomic DNA. Under the source paper's analysis protocol: The number of nucleated cells in each sample was estimated by amplification of reference gene primers within the assay. Sequence reads were collapsed and filtered to measure the absolute abundance of every unique TCRbeta CDR3 rearrangement. Productive Simpson clonality was computed per sample as the square root of Simpson's diversity index over productive rearrangements. Sourced from immuneACCESS, this table was stored by TCRdb with only in-frame sequences that have V and J called. A share of the clones is absent; for the studies checked, an unresolved V gene accounts for under half, and the remainder has no known explanation. Clone size and the V and J calls come from that table; the DNA yielded D and trimming. The sample table contains about 200,000 clones; only one count was recorded for roughly 80% of them. The top ten hold under 0.95% of the sample.

CDR1 and CDR2, looked up from the germline V gene (reference sequence), are LNHDA and SQIVND. The CDR3 measures 13 amino acids from cysteine to phenylalanine. The entry retains the CDR3 DNA only, 39 bases that are in frame from base 1. Trimming removed 6 bases from V and 7 bases from J, leaving 10 bases between the germline ends. The TCR was taken from a man aged 55-75 years with COVID-19, enrolled during active disease. The sequence is built from TRBV19 and TRBJ1-6; no D gene can be assigned with confidence. The source material was peripheral blood. CDR3 protein: CASRVSENSPLHF. The nucleotide sequence is TGTGCCAGTAGGGTCTCGGAGAATTCACCCCTCCACTTT. The CDR3 plus the reference TRBV19 and TRBJ1-6 genes for the other parts give the full variable domain: DGGITQSPKYLFRKEGQNVTLSCEQNLNHDAMYWYRQDPGQGLRLIYYSQIVNDFQKGDIAEGYSVSREKKESFPLTVTSAQKNPTAFYLCASRVSENSPLHFGNGTRLTVT.